This T cell receptor beta chain was captured in a study of blood T cell repertoires in COVID-19 (TCRdb year 2020). Regarding the research as a whole: Samples from collaborators originated in the United States, Italy and Spain and spanned both the acute and convalescent phases of COVID-19. Where available, HLA class I and class II types were taken from metadata supplied by the sample provider and were not determined by assay-based typing. The material from the prospective study consisted of cDNA or gDNA derived from T cells, B-cell-depleted T cells, or PBMCs. A de-identified subject ID, COVID-19 status, age in years and sex were almost always included in the sample metadata. The dataset comprised deeply sampled blood TCRbeta repertoires from subjects exposed to, actively infected with, or recovered from COVID-19. A freely available public database, intended as a resource for researchers studying the immune response to SARS-CoV-2, is where the repertoires were released. Samples came from the ongoing ImmuneRACE study (first 160 participants) plus 1,254 subjects from 6 global collaborators.

The immunoSEQ Assay, a bias-controlled multiplex PCR, was used to amplify TCRbeta CDR3 regions from genomic DNA. Per the authors' processing: The number of nucleated cells in each sample was estimated by amplification of reference gene primers within the assay. Sequence reads were collapsed and filtered to measure the absolute abundance of every unique TCRbeta CDR3 rearrangement. For each sample, productive Simpson clonality was calculated by taking the square root of Simpson's diversity index across productive rearrangements. Entries here come from immuneACCESS through TCRdb and include only in-frame sequences with V and J called. Some clones fail to appear in such tables; in the studies checked, an unresolved V gene covers under half of the shortfall, and the cause of the remainder is unknown. The V and J calls and clone size were taken over from that table, and D and trimming were inferred from the DNA. This sample is represented by 68,000 or so clones; 80% to 90% of them were singletons. The leading ten clones occupy roughly 2.3% of the sample.

As encoded in the germline V gene, CDR1 is SGHRS while CDR2 is YFSETQ. The CDR3 numbers 12 residues from cysteine through phenylalanine. Only CDR3 DNA remains: 36 bases, in frame from the first base. Trimming costs V 3 bases and J 5 bases, and their ends lie 8 bases apart. Whole blood was collected in K2EDTA tubes by collaborating institutions according to the institutions' own protocols. For TCRbeta analysis, collaborator samples were shipped as frozen whole blood, as isolated PBMCs, or as DNA extracted from either sample type. Points the paper makes about the study in general: The amount of clinical and demographic metadata varied by source and participant and was provided uncurated.

Details on this clone: The antigen it binds to is not known. The sample holds no much larger clone one base away, and base qualities are not on file.

The chain uses TRBV5-1 and TRBJ1-2, and possibly TRBD1, on 6 matching bases. The sample comprised peripheral blood. The source of this sequence is a human donor in a cohort sampled during active COVID-19. The DNA reads as follows: TGCGCCAGCAGCTCACAGGGATATGGCTACACCTTC. This translates into CASSSQGYGYTF.